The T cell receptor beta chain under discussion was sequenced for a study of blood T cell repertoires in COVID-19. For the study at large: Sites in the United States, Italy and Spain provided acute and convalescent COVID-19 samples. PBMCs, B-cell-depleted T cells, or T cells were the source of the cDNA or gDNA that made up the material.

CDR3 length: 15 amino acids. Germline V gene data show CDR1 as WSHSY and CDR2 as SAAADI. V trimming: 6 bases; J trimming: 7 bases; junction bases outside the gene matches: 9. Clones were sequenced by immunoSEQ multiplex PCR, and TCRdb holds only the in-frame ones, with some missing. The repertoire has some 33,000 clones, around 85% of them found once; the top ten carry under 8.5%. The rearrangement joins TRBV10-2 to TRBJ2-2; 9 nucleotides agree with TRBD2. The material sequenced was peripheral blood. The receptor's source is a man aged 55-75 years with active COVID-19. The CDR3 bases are TGCGCCAGCAGAAGACTAGCGGTAAACGACGGGGAGCTGTTTTTT. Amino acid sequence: CASRRLAVNDGELFF.